These 18 T cell receptor beta chains originate from one sample sequenced in a study of regulatory dendritic cells for organ transplantation. TCRdb keeps only in-frame clones here, not all; method: immunoSEQ multiplex PCR. The sample consists of about 5,300 clones, under 85% of them appearing once. Antigen specificity for these receptors is unknown. Sorted subsets were CFSE-labeled and cultured four to six days with allogeneic dendritic cells. The sample consisted of memory CD8+ T cells from blood cultured with regulatory dendritic cells. Subset indicated: CD45RO+ memory T cells. Receptors originate from a human donor in good health.

This chain links TRBV28 with TRBJ1-5; perhaps TRBD1 as D (5 bases). CDR3 length: 19 amino acids. V was clipped by 2 bases and J by 0 bases, with 20 bases between them. Germline lookup yields CDR1 MDHEN and CDR2 SYDVKM. The CDR3 DNA sequence: TGTGCCAGCAGTTTAAGCCCCGACGACAGCCAGAATAGCAATCAGCCCCAGCATTTT. Translating it yields CASSLSPDDSQNSNQPQHF.

In DNA form, the CDR3 reads TGTGCCAGCAGCTTTGGGGCAGCGCAAGAGACCCAGTACTTC. This codes for CASSFGAAQETQYF. The V and J genes are TRBV5-4 and TRBJ2-5; maybe TRBD1 (5 bases). The CDR3 is 14 residues long. Trimming pared 2 bases from V and 2 bases from J, leaving 10 bases between. Germline CDR1 reads SGHNT; CDR2 reads YYREEE (reference sequence).

This clone was detected a few times. V is TRBV6-4 and J is TRBJ2-2; 9 bases agree with TRBD2. Germline V CDR1 and CDR2: MRHNA, SNTAGT. V shed 0 bases and J 2 bases; nucleotides not matched to a gene: 1. CDR3 length: 16 amino acids. The CDR3 reads CASSDSGTSNTGELFF. The CDR3 DNA reads as TGTGCCAGCAGTGACTCAGGGACTAGCAACACCGGGGAGCTGTTTTTT.

This clone turned up a few times. The rearrangement uses TRBV28 and TRBJ1-4; 7 nucleotides align to TRBD1. Germline assignment: CDR1 MDHEN and CDR2 SYDVKM. Trimming took 6 bases from V and 8 from J; bases not matched to a gene: 9. The CDR3 has 14 residues. The CDR3 sequence is CASSSGQKNEKLFF. The CDR3 nucleotides are TGTGCCAGCAGCTCGGGACAGAAGAACGAAAAACTGTTTTTT.

The J gene is TRBJ2-5, the V gene TRBV4-3; 7 bases align to TRBD1. V lost 3 bases to trimming and J lost 2 bases; unmatched junction nucleotides: 3. CDR3 length equals 14 residues. Germline V gene sequence: CDR1 LGHNA, CDR2 YSLEER. The CDR3, as DNA: TGCGCCAGCAGCCAGGGGACAGCACAAGAGACCCAGTACTTC. Translated: CASSQGTAQETQYF.

This chain links TRBV19 with TRBJ2-1; TRBD2 matches at 8 bases. Germline values: CDR1 LNHDA, CDR2 SQIVND (reference sequence). The CDR3 has 15 amino acids. Trimming removed 2 bases from V and 5 bases from J; junction bases left unmatched: 5. The DNA of the CDR3 is TGTGCCAGTAGTATACACGGGGGGGCGAACAATGAGCAGTTCTTC. Translated, it gives CASSIHGGANNEQFF.

The chain combines TRBV27 with TRBJ2-3, with D perhaps TRBD1 or TRBD2 (5 bases each). The V gene lost 6 bases and the J gene lost 9 bases, with 22 bases spanning the gap. The CDR3 runs to 15 residues. Germline V CDR1 and CDR2: MNHEY, SMNVEV (reference sequence). The CDR3 here is CASSPGPPLSLTQYF. The CDR3 DNA reads TGTGCCAGCAGCCCGGGGCCCCCTCTCTCCTTGACGCAGTATTTT.

Here the CDR3 DNA reads TGTGCCAGCAGCGCTTCAGGGGGGCTCTACGAGCAGTACTTC. It specifies CASSASGGLYEQYF. The chain links TRBV9 to TRBJ2-7; the D gene is possibly TRBD1 (7 bases). Trimming took off 3 bases at V and 3 bases at J, with 13 bases between the two ends. The CDR3 totals 14 residues. Per germline, CDR1 SGDLS and CDR2 YYNGEE.

V and J are TRBV30 and TRBJ2-4, with a tentative D call TRBD1 (6 bases). Germline CDR1 GTSNPN, CDR2 SVGIG (reference sequence). V shed 3 bases and J shed 3 bases, with 21 bases lying between them. The CDR3 has 17 residues. The CDR3 region has the DNA TGTGCCTGGAGCGAGGATCCCCACAGGGCTAGCAAAAACATTCAGTACTTC. It encodes CAWSEDPHRASKNIQYF.

This chain joins TRBV15 and TRBJ2-1, with TRBD2 as a possible D gene (6 bases). Trimming pared 1 base from V and 2 bases from J, leaving 9 bases between. The CDR3 consists of 15 residues. The germline gives CDR1 LNHNV, CDR2 YYDKDF (reference sequence). The CDR3 coding sequence is TGTGCCACCAGCAGAGGCAGGGAGGCCTACAATGAGCAGTTCTTC. Translating gives CATSRGREAYNEQFF.

This sequence joins TRBV15 and TRBJ2-3; 7 bases align to TRBD2. Germline V gene sequence: CDR1 LNHNV, CDR2 YYDKDF (reference sequence). The CDR3 totals 14 residues. Trimming at V came to 3 bases and at J to 3 bases, leaving 3 bases not matched to a gene. The DNA of the CDR3 is TGTGCCACCAGCAGTGGGAGGGAGACAGATACGCAGTATTTT. Protein: CATSSGRETDTQYF.

The V call is TRBV23-1, the J call TRBJ2-7, with D unresolved. TRBV23-1 is flagged as an ORF with uncertain function. The CDR3 is 17 residues long. V shed 4 bases and J shed 3 bases, with 22 bases lying between them. The CDR3 region is CASSRTYPKARYYEQYF. CDR3 in DNA: TGCGCCAGCAGTCGAACCTACCCTAAGGCTAGATACTACGAGCAGTACTTC.

This chain uses TRBV6-5 with TRBJ1-1; 9 bases align to TRBD1. Unmatched junction bases numbered 5, after V lost 2 bases and J lost 4 bases. From germline, CDR1 is MNHEY and CDR2 SVGAGI. CDR3 length equals 15 residues. CDR3 coding DNA: TGTGCCAGCAGTTACCCTGGGACAGGGATCACTGAAGCTTTCTTT. This gives the protein CASSYPGTGITEAFF.

This CDR3 is CASSPWTANTGELFF. CDR3 sequence (DNA): TGTGCCAGCAGCCCATGGACAGCGAACACCGGGGAGCTGTTTTTT. The chain combines TRBV9 with TRBJ2-2; a possible D gene is TRBD1 (6 bases). Germline V gene lookup returns CDR1 SGDLS and CDR2 YYNGEE. The CDR3 has 15 residues. The ends were cut back, 4 bases at V and 0 bases at J, with 10 bases in the middle.

The chain employs TRBV4-2 and TRBJ2-7, with TRBD2 matching 10 bases. Germline trimming cut 0 bases from V and 4 bases from J; bases unmatched to any gene: 3. Germline CDR1 and CDR2: LGHNA and YNFKEQ. This CDR3 comprises 15 residues. Written as DNA, the CDR3 is TGTGCCAGCAGCCAAGATCCAGCGGGGGGGTACGAGCAGTACTTC. This translates into CASSQDPAGGYEQYF.

V gene TRBV27 combines with J gene TRBJ2-3, with D perhaps assigned TRBD1 or TRBD2 (5 bases each). Trimming removed 5 bases from V and 4 bases from J, with 25 bases in between. CDR1 is MNHEY, CDR2 SMNVEV, per germline (reference sequence). This CDR3 comprises 18 residues. The CDR3, as DNA: TGTGCCAGCAGTATCGAACCCCTGGGACGAATGGTGCCAGATACGCAGTATTTT. It codes for CASSIEPLGRMVPDTQYF.

The gene calls are TRBV4-1 and TRBJ2-3; perhaps TRBD1 as D (6 bases). CDR3 length: 18 amino acids. V gave up 0 bases and J gave up 5 bases, with 21 bases separating them. Germline CDR1 MGHRA, CDR2 YSYEKL. The CDR3 region is CASSQEGGSGSTRDTQYF. In nucleotides, the CDR3 is TGCGCCAGCAGCCAAGAAGGGGGTTCAGGGTCGACCCGAGATACGCAGTATTTT.

This clone was recorded only once. The genes are TRBV7-2 and TRBJ2-7; D is undetermined. V lost 3 bases to trimming and J lost 2 bases, with 5 bases between them. The CDR3 runs to 12 residues. CDR1 SGHTA and CDR2 FQGNSA come from the germline V gene. The CDR3, as DNA: TGTGCCAGCAGCTTCGGCCCCTACGAGCAGTACTTC. Its protein is CASSFGPYEQYF.